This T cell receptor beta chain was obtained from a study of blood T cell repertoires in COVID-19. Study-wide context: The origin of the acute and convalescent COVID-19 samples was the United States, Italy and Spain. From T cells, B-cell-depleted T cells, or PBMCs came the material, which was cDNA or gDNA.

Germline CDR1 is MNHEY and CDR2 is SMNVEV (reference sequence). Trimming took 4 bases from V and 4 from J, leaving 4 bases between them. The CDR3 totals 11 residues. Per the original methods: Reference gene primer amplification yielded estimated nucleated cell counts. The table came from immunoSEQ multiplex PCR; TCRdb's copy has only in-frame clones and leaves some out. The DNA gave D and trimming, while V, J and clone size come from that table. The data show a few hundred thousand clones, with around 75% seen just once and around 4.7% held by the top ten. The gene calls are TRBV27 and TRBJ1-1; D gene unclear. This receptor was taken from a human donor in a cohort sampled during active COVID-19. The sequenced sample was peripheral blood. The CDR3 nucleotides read TGTGCCAGCAGTTCCGGCACTGAAGCTTTCTTT. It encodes CASSSGTEAFF.